This is a list of T cell receptor beta chains from one sample in a study of early T cells in non-severe SARS-CoV-2 infection. MiXCR, run by TCRdb on the 5' RACE reads, gives a single entry per CDR3 protein. Of more than 95,000 distinct CDR3 sequences listed, approximately 17% were seen once; the top ten hold over 1%. Sequenced material: whole blood. Source of these receptors: an adult who was a healthcare worker with PCR-confirmed SARS-CoV-2 infection or an uninfected control (not recorded which). The CDR3 runs from the conserved cysteine through the conserved F or W. The D gene is left open where the match is weak. For some rows the clone size is stated as once, few or many, or as a class when expanded; others skip it.

d_call	v_call	clone_size	j_call	cdr3_length	cdr3_nt	cdr3_aa
TRBD1	TRBV11-2	few	TRBJ2-5	15	TGTGCCAGCAGCTTCGGGGACAGATACCAAGAGACCCAGTACTTC	CASSFGDRYQETQYF
-	TRBV19	many	TRBJ1-5	14	TGTGCCAGTAGTGGCAGACAGATGAATCAGCCCCAGCATTTT	CASSGRQMNQPQHF
-	TRBV6-5	few	TRBJ1-3	13	TGTGCCAGCACCTTCCCTGGAGGAAACACCATATATTTT	CASTFPGGNTIYF
TRBD1	TRBV14	many	TRBJ1-6	14	TGTGCCAGCAGCCGGAAGACAGGGGCTTCACCCCTCCACTTT	CASSRKTGASPLHF
TRBD1	TRBV29-1	once	TRBJ1-1	12	TGCAGCGGGGGACAGTTTAACACTGAAGCTTTCTTT	CSGGQFNTEAFF
-	TRBV18	many	TRBJ1-2	14	TGTGCCAGCTCACCGTATAGAGACTCCACGGGCTACACCTTC	CASSPYRDSTGYTF
-	TRBV7-2	-	TRBJ2-5	14	TGTGCCAGCAGCTTAGCGGGACCCCAAGAGACCCAGTACTTC	CASSLAGPQETQYF
-	TRBV20-1	-	TRBJ2-2	14	TGCAGTGCTAGTCGGGCCGCAAACACCGGGGAGCTGTTTTTT	CSASRAANTGELFF
-	TRBV12-3/TRBV12-4	-	TRBJ2-7	15	TGTGCCAGCAGCCCTCAGGGGACGCTCACCTACGAGCAGTACTTC	CASSPQGTLTYEQYF
-	TRBV12-3/TRBV12-4	-	TRBJ2-5	14	TGTGCCAGCTCCTTCGGGGCAGGCCAAGAGACCCAGTACTTC	CASSFGAGQETQYF
-	TRBV7-9	few	TRBJ2-1	13	TGTGCCAGCAGCTTAGACGCGACCGGTGAGCAGTTCTTC	CASSLDATGEQFF
-	TRBV29-1	few	TRBJ2-5	12	TGCAGCGCCCAGGGACTTCAAGAGACCCAGTACTTC	CSAQGLQETQYF
-	TRBV12-3/TRBV12-4	-	TRBJ1-2	13	TGTGCCAGCAGTTTACCGTATACCTATGGCTACACCTTC	CASSLPYTYGYTF
-	TRBV20-1	few	TRBJ2-5	13	TGCAGTGCTCCTCTTAGGGGAGGAGAGACCCAGTACTTC	CSAPLRGGETQYF
-	TRBV7-9	-	TRBJ1-1	14	TGTGCCACCAAGGCAGCGTTCATGAACACTGAAGCTTTCTTT	CATKAAFMNTEAFF
-	TRBV5-1	few	TRBJ1-1	14	TGCGCCAGCAGCTTGTCGGCGGTGAACACTGAAGCTTTCTTT	CASSLSAVNTEAFF
-	TRBV5-4	-	TRBJ1-2	13	TGTGCCAGCAGCTTGCCTCATTTCTATGGCTACACCTTC	CASSLPHFYGYTF
-	TRBV12-3/TRBV12-4	many	TRBJ1-1	14	TGTGCCAGCAGTCCGCGACGGGGGTTGGCTGAAGCTTTCTTT	CASSPRRGLAEAFF
TRBD1	TRBV28	-	TRBJ2-7	13	TGTGCCAGCAGAGCCGGGACAGGGGGCGAGCAGTACTTC	CASRAGTGGEQYF
TRBD2	TRBV27	-	TRBJ2-7	12	TGTGCCAGCAGCGGGAGGAATGGAGAGCAGTACTTC	CASSGRNGEQYF
-	TRBV29-1	many	TRBJ2-3	13	TGCAGCGTGAAGGGGTTGAACCGAGATACGCAGTATTTT	CSVKGLNRDTQYF
TRBD1	TRBV27	-	TRBJ1-5	15	TGTGCCAGCAGAGAAACAGGGGCTAGCAATCAGCCCCAGCATTTT	CASRETGASNQPQHF
TRBD1	TRBV7-9	-	TRBJ2-3	17	TGTGCCAGCAGCCCAGCCCGGGACAGGGTGGTCGCAGATACGCAGTATTTT	CASSPARDRVVADTQYF
-	TRBV6-4	few	TRBJ2-3	12	TGTGCCAGCAGTGACGAGTCAGATACGCAGTATTTT	CASSDESDTQYF
-	TRBV4-3	-	TRBJ2-3	16	TGCGCCAGCAGCCAAGATTCAAGAATGGGCACAGATACGCAGTATTTT	CASSQDSRMGTDTQYF
TRBD2	TRBV12-3/TRBV12-4	few	TRBJ2-3	15	TGTGCCAGCAGGACTAGCGGGGCCCCGCCGGATACGCAGTATTTT	CASRTSGAPPDTQYF